The clone carrying this TCR beta chain showed up many times. What it recognizes is unknown. This sample is drawn from a study of breast tumors, draining lymph nodes, adjacent tissues. Regarding the study as a whole: Luminal-like breast cancer showed significantly greater tumor-nontumor repertoire similarity than basal-like breast cancer did. Most tumor T cells seemingly derive from lymph node, then expand in tumor. Tumor T cell lymph node origin was a supported hypothesis, not proven. Tumors had less TCR diversity than lymph nodes, more than nontumor tissue.

Each CDR3 protein is one row after TCRdb ran MiXCR on the multiplex PCR reads. The table lists some 14,000 distinct CDR3 sequences, less than 70% of them singletons, with 30% in the top ten. The germline gives CDR1 SNHLY, CDR2 FYNNEI. V dropped 6 bases and J dropped 0 bases, with 11 bases sitting between them. CDR3 length: 14 residues. Input material: tumor-adjacent breast tissue. The receptor comes from a female donor with breast cancer. Some clones in this sample may be carry-over from other donors' samples. The chain links TRBV2 to TRBJ1-1; D might be TRBD1 (6 bases). CDR3 coding DNA: TGTGCCAGCAGCGTACAGGGCGTGAACACTGAAGCTTTCTTT. Protein: CASSVQGVNTEAFF.